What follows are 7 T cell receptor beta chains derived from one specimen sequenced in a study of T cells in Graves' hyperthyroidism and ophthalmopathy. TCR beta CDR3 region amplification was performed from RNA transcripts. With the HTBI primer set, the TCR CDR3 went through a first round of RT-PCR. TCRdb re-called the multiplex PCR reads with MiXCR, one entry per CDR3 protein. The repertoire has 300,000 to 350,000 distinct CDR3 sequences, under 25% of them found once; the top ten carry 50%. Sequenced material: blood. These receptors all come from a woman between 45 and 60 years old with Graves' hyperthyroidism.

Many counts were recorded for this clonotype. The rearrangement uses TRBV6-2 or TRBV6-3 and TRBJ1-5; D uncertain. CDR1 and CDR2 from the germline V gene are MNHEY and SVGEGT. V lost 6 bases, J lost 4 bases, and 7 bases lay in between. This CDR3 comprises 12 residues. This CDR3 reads CASSIDNQPQHF. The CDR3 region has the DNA TGTGCCAGCAGCATAGATAATCAGCCCCAGCATTTT.

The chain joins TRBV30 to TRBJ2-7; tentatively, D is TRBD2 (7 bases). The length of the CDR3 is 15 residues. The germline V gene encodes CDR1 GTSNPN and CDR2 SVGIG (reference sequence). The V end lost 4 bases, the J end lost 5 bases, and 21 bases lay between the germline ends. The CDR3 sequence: CAWMATGGARNEQYF. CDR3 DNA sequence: TGTGCCTGGATGGCCACGGGGGGCGCGAGAAACGAGCAGTACTTC.

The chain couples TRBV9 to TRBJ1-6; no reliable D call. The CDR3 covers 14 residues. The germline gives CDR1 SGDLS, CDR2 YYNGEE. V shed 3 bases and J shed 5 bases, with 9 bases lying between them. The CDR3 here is CASSARVHNSPLHF. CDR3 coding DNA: TGTGCCAGCAGCGCCCGGGTCCATAATTCACCCCTCCACTTT. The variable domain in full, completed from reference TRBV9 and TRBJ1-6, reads DSGVTQTPKHLITATGQRVTLRCSPRSGDLSVYWYQQSLDQGLQFLIQYYNGEERAKGNILERFSAQQFPDLHSELNLSSLELGDSALYFCASSARVHNSPLHFGNGTRLTVT.

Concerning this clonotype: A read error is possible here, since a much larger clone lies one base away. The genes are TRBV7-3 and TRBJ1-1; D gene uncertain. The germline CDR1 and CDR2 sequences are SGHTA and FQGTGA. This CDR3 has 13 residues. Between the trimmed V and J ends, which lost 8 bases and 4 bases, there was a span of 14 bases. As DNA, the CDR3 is TGTGCCAGCGCGACCCAATCGGGCACTGAAGCTTTCTTT. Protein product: CASATQSGTEAFF.

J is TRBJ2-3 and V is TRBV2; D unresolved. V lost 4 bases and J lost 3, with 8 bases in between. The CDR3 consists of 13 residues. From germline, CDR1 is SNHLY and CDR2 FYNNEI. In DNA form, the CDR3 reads TGTGCCAGCAGTGTTTACTCGACAGATACGCAGTATTTT. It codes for CASSVYSTDTQYF.

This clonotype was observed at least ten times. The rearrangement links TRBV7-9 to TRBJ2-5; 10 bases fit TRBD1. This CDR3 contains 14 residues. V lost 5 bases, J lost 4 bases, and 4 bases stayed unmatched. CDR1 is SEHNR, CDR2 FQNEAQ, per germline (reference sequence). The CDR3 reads CASSRDRGSETQYF. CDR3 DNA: TGTGCCAGCAGCCGGGACAGGGGTTCAGAGACCCAGTACTTC.

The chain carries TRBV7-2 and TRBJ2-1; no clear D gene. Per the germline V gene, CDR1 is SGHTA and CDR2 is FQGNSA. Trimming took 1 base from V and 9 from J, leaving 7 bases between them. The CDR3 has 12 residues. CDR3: CASSLDQLEQFF. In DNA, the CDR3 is TGTGCCAGCAGCTTAGACCAGCTTGAGCAGTTCTTC.